A selection of T cell receptor beta chains follows, all from one sample in a study of pediatric ulcerative colitis. Sequenced by immunoSEQ multiplex PCR; TCRdb stores in-frame clones only, minus some. The sample includes around 4,700 clones, just over 90% seen only once; the top ten take roughly 1%. Sequencing was performed on blood. The receptors were sampled from a boy between 10 and 17 years old who was a control in a study of pediatric ulcerative colitis. Both conserved end residues are trimmed from each CDR3. Each record gives: J gene, CDR3 length, V gene, CDR3 protein.

j_gene: TRBJ1-3
len: 12
v_gene: TRBV14
CDR3aa: ASSQATGINTIY

j_gene: TRBJ2-1
len: 13
v_gene: TRBV10-3
CDR3aa: AISETSGSKGEQF

j_gene: TRBJ2-5
len: 13
v_gene: TRBV2
CDR3aa: ASRGRGRGQETQY

j_gene: TRBJ2-1
len: 13
v_gene: TRBV7-7
CDR3aa: ASSTGGAGNNEQF

j_gene: TRBJ2-5
len: 11
v_gene: TRBV30
CDR3aa: AWMVPSIGTQY

j_gene: TRBJ1-1
len: 13
v_gene: TRBV7-3
CDR3aa: ASSLYEGRGTEAF

j_gene: TRBJ2-3
len: 12
v_gene: TRBV4-2
CDR3aa: ASSQDSVTDTQY

j_gene: TRBJ2-3
len: 11
v_gene: TRBV7-6
CDR3aa: ASSLLGLAPSY

j_gene: TRBJ2-5
len: 11
v_gene: TRBV6-1
CDR3aa: ASGSEGQETQY

j_gene: TRBJ1-1
len: 13
v_gene: TRBV10-1
CDR3aa: ARRTPGTGFTEAF

j_gene: TRBJ2-7
len: 12
v_gene: TRBV7-8
CDR3aa: ASSDRDGAYEQY

j_gene: TRBJ1-3
len: 15
v_gene: TRBV5-4
CDR3aa: ASTDRLGRASGNTIY

j_gene: TRBJ2-3
len: 15
v_gene: TRBV5-4
CDR3aa: ASSFKGRVSSTDTQY

j_gene: TRBJ2-3
len: 12
v_gene: TRBV2
CDR3aa: ASNPRTNKDTQY

j_gene: TRBJ1-2
len: 12
v_gene: TRBV4-3
CDR3aa: ASSQGRANYGYT

j_gene: TRBJ1-4
len: 13
v_gene: TRBV14
CDR3aa: ASSPTDGKGEKLF

j_gene: TRBJ1-1
len: 11
v_gene: TRBV6-1
CDR3aa: ASSVSWNTEAF

j_gene: TRBJ2-3
len: 13
v_gene: TRBV14
CDR3aa: ASSQATGFTDTQY

j_gene: TRBJ1-2
len: 12
v_gene: TRBV9
CDR3aa: ASSVRGEDYGYT

j_gene: TRBJ2-1
len: 13
v_gene: TRBV7-6
CDR3aa: ASSLTSGRRNEQF

j_gene: TRBJ2-2
len: 10
v_gene: TRBV5-6
CDR3aa: ASSLNTGELF

j_gene: TRBJ1-1
len: 15
v_gene: TRBV13
CDR3aa: ASSLTGGPLRNTEAF